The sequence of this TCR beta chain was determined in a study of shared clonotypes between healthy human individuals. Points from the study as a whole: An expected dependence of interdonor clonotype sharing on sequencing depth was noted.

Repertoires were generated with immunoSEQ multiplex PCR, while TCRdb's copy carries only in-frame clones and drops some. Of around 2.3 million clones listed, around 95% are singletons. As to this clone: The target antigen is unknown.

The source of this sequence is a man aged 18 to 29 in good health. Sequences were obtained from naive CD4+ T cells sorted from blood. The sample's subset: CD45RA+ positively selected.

The CDR3: CATRLTGAVNTEAFF. The CDR3 DNA follows: TGTGCCACCAGGCTCACAGGGGCTGTGAACACTGAAGCTTTCTTT. The rearrangement uses TRBV15 and TRBJ1-1; 7 positions agree with TRBD1. The ends lost 6 bases at V and 0 bases at J; junction bases unmatched: 7. The CDR3 totals 15 residues. CDR1 and CDR2 from the germline V gene are LNHNV and YYDKDF (reference sequence).